The 17 T cell receptor beta chains below come from one sample, sequenced in a study of blood T cells in healthy people across ages. Next came a second PCR, run for about 7 to 12 cycles, which used a sample-barcoded 5' primer along with a J-beta primer mix. TCRdb called the 5' RACE reads again in MiXCR, with one record for every CDR3 protein. The data contain 1,500,000 or so distinct CDR3 sequences, roughly 43% of them singletons. Sequenced: blood. These receptors were collected from a young woman in good health.

In regard to this clonotype: A much larger clone sits a single nucleotide away, making a read error possible. The chain has TRBV12-3 or TRBV12-4 and TRBJ1-1, with D unresolved. The length of the CDR3 is 11 residues. The V end lost 8 bases, the J end lost 3 bases, and 7 bases lay between the germline ends. CDR3 protein: CASQGHTEAFF. DNA for the CDR3: TGTGCCAGCCAAGGGCACACTGAAGCTTTCTTT.

The sample holds a few counts of this clonotype. The chain links TRBV7-8 to TRBJ2-1; D is ambiguous. Trimming shortened V by 6 bases and J by 6 bases, and 9 bases separated the two germline ends. Germline V gene data show CDR1 as SGHVS and CDR2 as FQNEAQ. This CDR3 is built from 12 residues. Here the CDR3 DNA reads TGTGCCAGCAGTCCGCTTCCCAATGAGCAGTTCTTC. Its translation: CASSPLPNEQFF.

V gene TRBV29-1 combines with J gene TRBJ1-2; D is undetermined. This CDR3 is built from 13 residues. Germline values: CDR1 SQVTM, CDR2 ANQGSEA. CDR3 amino acids: CTIRELANYGYTF. The CDR3 coding sequence is TGCACTATTCGGGAGTTAGCTAACTATGGCTACACCTTC.

This clonotype was observed a few times. This chain uses TRBV29-1 with TRBJ2-7; D is possibly TRBD2 (5 bases). Trimming left V 7 bases short and J 4 bases short, with 14 bases between. This CDR3 contains 12 residues. Germline-derived CDR1 and CDR2 are SQVTM and ANQGSEA. CDR3 region: CSGAGTDYEQYF. The CDR3 coding sequence is TGCAGCGGGGCGGGCACCGATTACGAGCAGTACTTC.

The sample holds a few counts of this clonotype. This chain connects TRBV7-2 to TRBJ2-1; TRBD2 agrees at 12 bases. The length of the CDR3 is 17 residues. V was pared by 5 bases and J by 3 bases, with 8 bases of the junction left unmatched. The germline CDR1 and CDR2 sequences are SGHTA and FQGNSA. This CDR3 reads CASSAGLAGIVYNEQFF. CDR3 nucleotides: TGTGCCAGCAGCGCAGGACTAGCGGGGATTGTCTACAATGAGCAGTTCTTC.

The chain combines TRBV12-3 or TRBV12-4 with TRBJ1-5; D might be TRBD1 (6 bases). There are 15 residues in the CDR3. V dropped 1 base and J dropped 3 bases, with 10 bases sitting between them. The CDR3 spells CASSLDRALNQPQHF. The CDR3 DNA reads TGTGCCAGCAGTTTAGACAGGGCCCTCAATCAGCCCCAGCATTTT.

This clonotype has just a few counts. This sequence joins TRBV9 and TRBJ2-3; no clear D. V dropped 2 bases and J dropped 1 base, with 14 bases sitting between them. CDR1 is SGDLS and CDR2 is YYNGEE in the germline V gene. The CDR3 runs 16 residues. The CDR3 nucleotides are TGTGCCAGCAGCGTCCAACCGGGCGGCCGCACAGATACGCAGTATTTT. Translating gives CASSVQPGGRTDTQYF.

Only a few counts were recorded for this clonotype. The chain is built from TRBV7-2 and TRBJ2-6, with D unclear. The CDR3 is made up of 14 amino acids. Germline V lookup: CDR1 SGHTA, CDR2 FQGNSA. V gave up 4 bases and J gave up 0 bases, with 4 bases separating them. Written as DNA, the CDR3 is TGTGCCAGCAGCTGGCTCTCTGGGGCCAACGTCCTGACTTTC. Residues: CASSWLSGANVLTF.

This clonotype was detected a few times. The CDR3 region is CASSLEGAFNSPLHF. The CDR3 DNA follows: TGTGCCAGCAGCTTAGAGGGGGCCTTTAATTCACCCCTCCACTTT. The chain couples TRBV7-2 to TRBJ1-6, with 7 bases fitting TRBD1. Trimming at V came to 1 base and at J to 6 bases, leaving 3 bases not matched to a gene. The CDR3 length is 15 residues. Germline lookup yields CDR1 SGHTA and CDR2 FQGNSA.

This chain links TRBV7-2 with TRBJ2-3; TRBD2 matches at 10 bases. The CDR3 loop spans 17 amino acids. The germline V gene encodes CDR1 SGHTA and CDR2 FQGNSA. V shed 7 bases and J 5 bases; nucleotides not matched to a gene: 15. CDR3 loop: CASTRPPIAGGVDTQYF. The CDR3 nucleotides are TGTGCCAGCACCAGACCCCCAATAGCGGGAGGTGTAGATACGCAGTATTTT.

The sample holds a few counts of this clonotype. The chain joins TRBV7-2 to TRBJ2-2; possibly TRBD2 for D (7 bases). The germline V gene encodes CDR1 SGHTA and CDR2 FQGNSA. The ends were cut back, 5 bases at V and 3 bases at J, with 13 bases in the middle. The CDR3 runs 15 residues. CDR3 nucleotides: TGTGCCAGCAGCCCAGAGGGGGGGTACACCGGGGAGCTGTTTTTT. Protein sequence: CASSPEGGYTGELFF. Together with reference TRBV7-2 and TRBJ2-2, the CDR3 gives the full variable domain: GAGVSQSPSNKVTEKGKDVELRCDPISGHTALYWYRQSLGQGLEFLIYFQGNSAPDKSGLPSDRFSAERTGGSVSTLTIQRTQQEDSAVYLCASSPEGGYTGELFFGEGSRLTVL.

This clonotype was detected only a few times. This chain joins TRBV29-1 and TRBJ2-1, with 9 bases aligning to TRBD1. This CDR3 has 19 residues. The germline gives CDR1 SQVTM, CDR2 ANQGSEA. V trimming: 0 bases; J trimming: 1 base; junction bases outside the gene matches: 13. The CDR3 sequence is CSVEDPGTGKTLSYNEQFF. The DNA for the CDR3 is TGCAGCGTTGAAGATCCCGGGACAGGGAAGACGCTTTCCTACAATGAGCAGTTCTTC.

This clonotype was counted between two and nine times. The chain has TRBV5-1 and TRBJ1-2; TRBD1 matches 9 bases. The CDR3 covers 14 residues. V was pared by 3 bases and J by 4 bases, with 4 bases of the junction left unmatched. Germline assignment: CDR1 SGHRS and CDR2 YFSETQ. The CDR3 sequence: CASSYDRGIYGYTF. CDR3 coding DNA: TGCGCCAGCAGCTACGACAGGGGGATCTATGGCTACACCTTC.

A few counts support this clonotype. The chain is built from TRBV7-6 and TRBJ2-5; D is undetermined. V shed 1 base and J shed 1 base, with 10 bases lying between them. The CDR3 totals 15 residues. Germline V gene lookup returns CDR1 SGHVS and CDR2 FNYEAQ. The CDR3 protein is CASSLVWVPQETQYF. The CDR3, as DNA: TGTGCCAGCAGCTTAGTATGGGTCCCCCAAGAGACCCAGTACTTC.

This clonotype appeared a few times. The genes are TRBV7-9 and TRBJ1-1; D call uncertain. This CDR3 comprises 11 residues. CDR1 is SEHNR, CDR2 FQNEAQ, per germline (reference sequence). Trimming removed 1 base at V and 6 bases at J, with 3 bases between. CDR3 nucleotides: TGTGCCAGCAGCTTAGACCCTGAAGCTTTCTTT. This gives the protein CASSLDPEAFF.

This clonotype was observed a few times. J is TRBJ2-7 and V is TRBV20-1; 8 bases are shared with TRBD1. V shed 1 base and J 4 bases; nucleotides not matched to a gene: 3. Germline CDR1 is DFQATT and CDR2 is SNEGSKA (reference sequence). The CDR3 is made up of 13 amino acids. The CDR3 loop is CSARAGGGYEQYF. The CDR3 DNA reads TGCAGTGCTAGAGCAGGGGGCGGATACGAGCAGTACTTC.

Details on this clonotype: This may be a read error, as it is one base from a much larger clone. V usage is TRBV27 and J usage is TRBJ2-5, with TRBD1 matching over 7 bases. Germline loops: CDR1 MNHEY, CDR2 SMNVEV (reference sequence). The J segment lost 11 bases and the V segment lost 4 bases, leaving 13 bases of the junction unmatched. The CDR3 covers 14 residues. The CDR3, as DNA: TGTGCCAGCAGTTCCCCAACAGGGGCCAATGAGCAGTACTTC. Translating it yields CASSSPTGANEQYF.